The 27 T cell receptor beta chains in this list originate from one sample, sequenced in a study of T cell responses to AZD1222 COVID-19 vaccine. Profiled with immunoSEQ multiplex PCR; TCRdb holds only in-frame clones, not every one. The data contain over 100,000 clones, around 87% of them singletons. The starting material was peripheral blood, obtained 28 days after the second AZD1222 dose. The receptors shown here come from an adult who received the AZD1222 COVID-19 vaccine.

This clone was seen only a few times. Here the CDR3 reads CSAGQGYGYTF. DNA of the CDR3: TGCAGCGCTGGACAGGGATATGGCTACACCTTC. The chain joins TRBV29-1 to TRBJ1-2; 8 nucleotides match TRBD1. V trimming: 7 bases; J trimming: 5 bases; junction bases outside the gene matches: 3. The CDR3 length is 11 residues. Germline V gene data show CDR1 as SQVTM and CDR2 as ANQGSEA.

The CDR3, as DNA: TGTGCCAGCAGCTTAGTGTCCGACGGGAGCCAGCCCCAGCATTTT. It is translated as CASSLVSDGSQPQHF. The chain couples TRBV7-6 to TRBJ1-5; no reliable D call. This CDR3 contains 15 residues. Germline CDR1 is SGHVS and CDR2 is FNYEAQ. The V gene lost 1 base and the J gene lost 7 bases, with 14 bases spanning the gap.

The CDR3 DNA is TGTGCCACCCTGGGGAGCGGGGGGTACCAAGAGACCCAGTACTTC. This gives the protein CATLGSGGYQETQYF. The chain joins TRBV6-6 to TRBJ2-5; 9 positions agree with TRBD2. Germline V gene lookup returns CDR1 MNHNY and CDR2 SVGAGI (reference sequence). CDR3 size: 15 residues. J lost 0 bases, V lost 10 bases, and 9 bases had no gene match.

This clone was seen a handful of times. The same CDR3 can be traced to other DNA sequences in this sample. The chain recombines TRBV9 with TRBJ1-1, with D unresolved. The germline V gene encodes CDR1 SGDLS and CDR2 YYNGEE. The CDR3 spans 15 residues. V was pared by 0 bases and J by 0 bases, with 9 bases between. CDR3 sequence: CASSVDPDLNTEAFF. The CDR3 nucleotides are TGTGCCAGCAGCGTAGATCCAGACCTGAACACTGAAGCTTTCTTT.

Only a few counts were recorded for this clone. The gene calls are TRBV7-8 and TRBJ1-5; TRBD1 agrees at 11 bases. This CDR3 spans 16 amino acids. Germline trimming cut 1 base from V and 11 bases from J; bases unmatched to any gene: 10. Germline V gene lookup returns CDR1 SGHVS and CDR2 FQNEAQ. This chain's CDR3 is CASSLGGTGGNRAQHF. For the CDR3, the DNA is TGTGCCAGCAGCTTAGGGGGGACAGGGGGAAATAGGGCCCAGCATTTT.

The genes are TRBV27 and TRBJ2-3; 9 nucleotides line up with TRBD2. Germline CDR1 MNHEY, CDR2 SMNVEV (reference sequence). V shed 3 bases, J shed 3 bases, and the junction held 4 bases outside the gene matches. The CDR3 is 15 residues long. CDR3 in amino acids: CASSFRTSGTDTQYF. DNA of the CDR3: TGTGCCAGCAGTTTCCGAACTAGCGGGACAGATACGCAGTATTTT.

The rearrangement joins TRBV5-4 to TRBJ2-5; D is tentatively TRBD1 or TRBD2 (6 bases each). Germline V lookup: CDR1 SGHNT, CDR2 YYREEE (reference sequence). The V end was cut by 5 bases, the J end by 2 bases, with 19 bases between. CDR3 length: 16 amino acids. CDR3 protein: CASSPTGAGRQETQYF. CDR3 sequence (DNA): TGTGCCAGCAGTCCGACGGGGGCCGGCCGGCAAGAGACCCAGTACTTC.

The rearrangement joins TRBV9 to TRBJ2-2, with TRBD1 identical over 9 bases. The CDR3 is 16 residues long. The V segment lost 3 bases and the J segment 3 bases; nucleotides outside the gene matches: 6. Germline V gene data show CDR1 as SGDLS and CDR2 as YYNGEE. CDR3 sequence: CASSGRDRVDTGELFF. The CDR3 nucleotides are TGTGCCAGCAGCGGCCGGGACAGGGTGGACACCGGGGAGCTGTTTTTT.

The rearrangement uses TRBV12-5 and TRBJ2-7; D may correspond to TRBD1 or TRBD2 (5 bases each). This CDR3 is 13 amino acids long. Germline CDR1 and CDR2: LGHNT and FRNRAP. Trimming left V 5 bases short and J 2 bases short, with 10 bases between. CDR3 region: CASGPGTAYEQYF. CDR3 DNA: TGTGCTAGTGGTCCGGGGACCGCCTACGAGCAGTACTTC.

CDR3 bases: TGTGCCAGCAGTACTAGGACTAGCGGGGTGTATGAGCAGTTCTTC. It encodes CASSTRTSGVYEQFF. The chain employs TRBV6-2 or TRBV6-3 and TRBJ2-1; 12 nucleotides match TRBD2. V gave up 5 bases and J gave up 8 bases; unmatched junction bases: 7. The germline V gene has CDR1 MNHEY and CDR2 SVGEGT. The CDR3 spans 15 residues.

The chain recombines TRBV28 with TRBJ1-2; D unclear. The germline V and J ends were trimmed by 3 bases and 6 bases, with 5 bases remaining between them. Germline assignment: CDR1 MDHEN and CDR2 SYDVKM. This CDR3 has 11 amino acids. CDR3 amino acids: CASSLRNGYTF. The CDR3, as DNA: TGTGCCAGCAGTTTGAGGAATGGCTACACCTTC.

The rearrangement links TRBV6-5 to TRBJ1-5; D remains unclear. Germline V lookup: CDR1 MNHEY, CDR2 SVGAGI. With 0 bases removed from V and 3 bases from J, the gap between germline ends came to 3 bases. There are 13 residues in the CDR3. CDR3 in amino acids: CASSYSINQPQHF. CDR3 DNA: TGTGCCAGCAGTTACTCGATCAATCAGCCCCAGCATTTT.

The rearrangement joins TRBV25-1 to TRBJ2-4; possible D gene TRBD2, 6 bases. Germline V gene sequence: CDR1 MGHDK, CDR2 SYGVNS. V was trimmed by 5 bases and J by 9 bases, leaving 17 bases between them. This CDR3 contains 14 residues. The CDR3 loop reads CASSSGELRGIQYF. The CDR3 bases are TGTGCCAGCAGTTCGGGGGAGTTGAGGGGCATTCAGTACTTC.

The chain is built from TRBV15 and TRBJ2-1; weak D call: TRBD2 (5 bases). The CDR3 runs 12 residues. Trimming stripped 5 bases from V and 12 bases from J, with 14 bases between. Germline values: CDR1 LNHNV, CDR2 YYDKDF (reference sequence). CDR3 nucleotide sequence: TGTGCCACCAGCGAAGCACTAGTTCGGCAGTTCTTC. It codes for CATSEALVRQFF.

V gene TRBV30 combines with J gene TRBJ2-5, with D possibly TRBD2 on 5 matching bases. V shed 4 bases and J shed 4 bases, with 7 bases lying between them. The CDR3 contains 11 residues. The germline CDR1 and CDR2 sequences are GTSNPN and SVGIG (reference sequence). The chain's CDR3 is CAWKRGETQYF. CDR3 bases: TGTGCCTGGAAACGGGGAGAGACCCAGTACTTC.

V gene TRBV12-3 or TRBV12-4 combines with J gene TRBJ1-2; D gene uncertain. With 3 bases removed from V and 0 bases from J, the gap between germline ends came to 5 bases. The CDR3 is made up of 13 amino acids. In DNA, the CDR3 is TGTGCCAGCAGTTTTGGCCCTAACTATGGCTACACCTTC. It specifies CASSFGPNYGYTF.

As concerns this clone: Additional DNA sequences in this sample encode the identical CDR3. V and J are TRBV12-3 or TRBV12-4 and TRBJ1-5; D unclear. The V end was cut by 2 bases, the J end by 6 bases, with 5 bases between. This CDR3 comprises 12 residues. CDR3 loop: CASSLMGQPQHF. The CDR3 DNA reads TGTGCCAGCAGTTTAATGGGTCAGCCCCAGCATTTT.

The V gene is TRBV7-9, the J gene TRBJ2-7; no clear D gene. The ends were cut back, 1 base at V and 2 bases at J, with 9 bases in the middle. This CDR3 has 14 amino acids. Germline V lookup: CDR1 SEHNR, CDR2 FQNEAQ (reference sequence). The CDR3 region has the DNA TGTGCCAGCAGCTTAGGCCAGCACACCTACGAGCAGTACTTC. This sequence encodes CASSLGQHTYEQYF.

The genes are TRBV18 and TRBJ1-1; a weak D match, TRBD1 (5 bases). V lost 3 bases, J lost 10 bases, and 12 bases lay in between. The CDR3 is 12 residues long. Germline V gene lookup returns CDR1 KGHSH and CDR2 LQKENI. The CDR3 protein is CASSPKGLAAFF. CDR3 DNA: TGTGCCAGCTCACCCAAGGGACTGGCAGCTTTCTTT.

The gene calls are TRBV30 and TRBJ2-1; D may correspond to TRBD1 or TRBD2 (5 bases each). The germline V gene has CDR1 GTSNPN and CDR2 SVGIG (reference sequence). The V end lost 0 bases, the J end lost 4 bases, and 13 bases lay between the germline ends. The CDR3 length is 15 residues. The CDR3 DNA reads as TGTGCCTGGAGTGTTACCGGGGCGGCTTACAATGAGCAGTTCTTC. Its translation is CAWSVTGAAYNEQFF.

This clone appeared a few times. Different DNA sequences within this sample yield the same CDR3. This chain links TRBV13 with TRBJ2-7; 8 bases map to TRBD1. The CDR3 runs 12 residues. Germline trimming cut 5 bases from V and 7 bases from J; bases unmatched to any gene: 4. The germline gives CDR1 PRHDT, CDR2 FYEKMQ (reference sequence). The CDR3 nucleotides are TGTGCCAGCAGCCGGACAGGGAGGGAGCAGTACTTC. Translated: CASSRTGREQYF.

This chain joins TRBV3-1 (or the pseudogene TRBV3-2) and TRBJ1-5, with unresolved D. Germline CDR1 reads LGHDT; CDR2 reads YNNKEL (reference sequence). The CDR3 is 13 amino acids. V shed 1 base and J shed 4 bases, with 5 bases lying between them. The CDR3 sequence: CASSQGGNQPQHF. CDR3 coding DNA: TGTGCCAGCAGCCAAGGGGGAAATCAGCCCCAGCATTTT.

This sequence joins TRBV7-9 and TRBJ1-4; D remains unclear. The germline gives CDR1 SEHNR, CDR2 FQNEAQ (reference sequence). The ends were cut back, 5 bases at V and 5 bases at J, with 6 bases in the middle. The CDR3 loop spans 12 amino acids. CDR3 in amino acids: CASSRGNEKLFF. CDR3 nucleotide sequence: TGTGCCAGCAGCCGGGGAAATGAAAAACTGTTTTTT.

The CDR3 is CASSAIGQGSNQPQHF. CDR3 DNA: TGTGCCAGTAGTGCGATAGGACAGGGTAGCAATCAGCCCCAGCATTTT. This rearrangement joins TRBV19 to TRBJ1-5; 8 nucleotides match TRBD1. The CDR3 has 16 residues. Germline loops: CDR1 LNHDA, CDR2 SQIVND (reference sequence). The V segment lost 5 bases and the J segment 0 bases; nucleotides outside the gene matches: 6.

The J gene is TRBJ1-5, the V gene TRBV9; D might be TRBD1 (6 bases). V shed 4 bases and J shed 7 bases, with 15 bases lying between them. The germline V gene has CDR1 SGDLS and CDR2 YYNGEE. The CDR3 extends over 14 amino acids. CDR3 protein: CASSPTGLGQPQHF. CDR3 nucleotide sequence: TGTGCCAGCAGCCCCACAGGGTTAGGGCAGCCCCAGCATTTT.

CDR3: CALWKQGLNTQYF. The CDR3 DNA sequence: TGTGCCCTATGGAAGCAGGGCCTAAATACGCAGTATTTT. The chain recombines TRBV30 with TRBJ2-3; a possible D gene is TRBD1 (5 bases). With 8 bases removed from V and 7 bases from J, the gap between germline ends came to 19 bases. This CDR3 region has 13 residues. The germline V gene has CDR1 GTSNPN and CDR2 SVGIG (reference sequence).

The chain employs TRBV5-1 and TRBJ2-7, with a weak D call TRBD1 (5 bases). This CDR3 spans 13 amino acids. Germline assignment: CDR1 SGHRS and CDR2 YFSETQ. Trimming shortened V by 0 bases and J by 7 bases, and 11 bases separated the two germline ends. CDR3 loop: CASSLGRGREQYF. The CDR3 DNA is TGCGCCAGCAGCTTGGGTAGGGGCCGGGAGCAGTACTTC.